This TCR beta chain is from a study of control samples from healthy donors and cancer patients. CDR1 SNHLY and CDR2 FYNNEI come from the germline V gene. V was clipped by 4 bases and J by 2 bases; unmatched bases: 4. CDR3 length: 15 amino acids. This clone was observed a few times. The protocol was immunoSEQ multiplex PCR, while the TCRdb copy is restricted to in-frame clones and leaves out a portion. The data contain 75,000 to 90,000 clones, approximately 86% of them singletons. The clonotype originates from a man aged 25 to 40 in good health. This chain uses TRBV2 with TRBJ2-3; 9 nucleotides line up with TRBD2. The sample taken for sequencing was blood. In nucleotides, the CDR3 is TGTGCCAGCAGTGCCCTAGCGGGGTACACAGATACGCAGTATTTT. This codes for CASSALAGYTDTQYF.